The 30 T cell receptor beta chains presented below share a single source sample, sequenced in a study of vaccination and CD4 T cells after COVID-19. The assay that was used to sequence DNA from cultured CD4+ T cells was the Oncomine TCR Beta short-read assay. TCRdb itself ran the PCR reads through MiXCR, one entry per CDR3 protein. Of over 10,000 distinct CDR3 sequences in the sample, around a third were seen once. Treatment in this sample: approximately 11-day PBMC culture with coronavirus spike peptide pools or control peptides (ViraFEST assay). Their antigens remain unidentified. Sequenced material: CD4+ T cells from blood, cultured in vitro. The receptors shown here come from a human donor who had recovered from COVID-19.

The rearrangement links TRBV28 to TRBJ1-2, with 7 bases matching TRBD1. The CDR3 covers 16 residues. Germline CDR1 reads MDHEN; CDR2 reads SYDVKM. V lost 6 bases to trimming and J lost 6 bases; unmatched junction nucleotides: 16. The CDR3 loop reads CASRSPARGHSNGYTF. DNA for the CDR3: TGTGCCAGCAGGTCCCCCGCGAGGGGGCATTCAAATGGCTACACCTTC.

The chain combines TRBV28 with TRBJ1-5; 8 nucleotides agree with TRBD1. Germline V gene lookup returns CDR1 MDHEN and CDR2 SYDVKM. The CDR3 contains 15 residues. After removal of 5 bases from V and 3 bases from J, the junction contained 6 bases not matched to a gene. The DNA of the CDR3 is TGTGCCAGCAGTCCCGGACAGGGCTACAATCAGCCCCAGCATTTT. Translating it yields CASSPGQGYNQPQHF.

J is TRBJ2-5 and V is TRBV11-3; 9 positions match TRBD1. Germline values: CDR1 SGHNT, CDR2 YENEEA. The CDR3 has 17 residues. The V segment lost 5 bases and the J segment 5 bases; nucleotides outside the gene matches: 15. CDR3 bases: TGTGCCAGCAGCCCAGGGTTCGAGGGGACAGGGCGGGAGACCCAGTACTTC. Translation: CASSPGFEGTGRETQYF.

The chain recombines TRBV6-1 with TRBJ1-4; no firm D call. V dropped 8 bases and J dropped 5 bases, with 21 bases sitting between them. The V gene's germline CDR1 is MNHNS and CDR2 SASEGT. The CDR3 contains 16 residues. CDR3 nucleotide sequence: TGTGCCAGCCTCAAAGATTACGTAAGGTTCAATGAAAAACTGTTTTTT. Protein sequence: CASLKDYVRFNEKLFF.

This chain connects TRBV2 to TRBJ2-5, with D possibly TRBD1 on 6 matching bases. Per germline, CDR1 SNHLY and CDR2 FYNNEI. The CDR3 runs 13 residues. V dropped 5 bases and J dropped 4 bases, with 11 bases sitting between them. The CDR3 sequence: CASSTDSRETQYF. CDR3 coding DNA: TGTGCCAGCAGTACGGACAGCAGAGAGACCCAGTACTTC.

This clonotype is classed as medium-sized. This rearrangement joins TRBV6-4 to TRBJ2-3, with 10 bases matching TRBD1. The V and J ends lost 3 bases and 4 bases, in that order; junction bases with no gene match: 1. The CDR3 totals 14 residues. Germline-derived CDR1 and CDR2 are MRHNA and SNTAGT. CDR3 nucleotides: TGTGCCAGCAGTGAGACAGGGGGCGCAGATACGCAGTATTTT. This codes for CASSETGGADTQYF.

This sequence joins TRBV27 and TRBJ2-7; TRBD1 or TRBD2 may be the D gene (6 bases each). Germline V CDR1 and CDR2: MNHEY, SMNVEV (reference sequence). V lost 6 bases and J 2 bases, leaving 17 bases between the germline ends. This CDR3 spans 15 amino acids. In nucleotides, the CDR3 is TGTGCCAGCAGGAGCTTACAGGGAGGTGCCTACGAGCAGTACTTC. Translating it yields CASRSLQGGAYEQYF.

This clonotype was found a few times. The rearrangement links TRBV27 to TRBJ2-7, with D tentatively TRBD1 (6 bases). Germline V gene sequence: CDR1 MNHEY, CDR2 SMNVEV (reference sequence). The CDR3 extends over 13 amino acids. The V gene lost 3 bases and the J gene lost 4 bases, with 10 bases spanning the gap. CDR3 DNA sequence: TGTGCCAGCAGTTTCACCCAGGGGTACGAGCAGTACTTC. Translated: CASSFTQGYEQYF.

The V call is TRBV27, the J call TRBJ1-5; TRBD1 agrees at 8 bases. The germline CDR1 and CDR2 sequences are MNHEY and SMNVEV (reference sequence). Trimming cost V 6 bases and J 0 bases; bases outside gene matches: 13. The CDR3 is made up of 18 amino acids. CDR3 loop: CASSPSGTGPYSNQPQHF. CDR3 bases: TGTGCCAGCAGCCCGAGTGGGACAGGACCTTATAGCAATCAGCCCCAGCATTTT.

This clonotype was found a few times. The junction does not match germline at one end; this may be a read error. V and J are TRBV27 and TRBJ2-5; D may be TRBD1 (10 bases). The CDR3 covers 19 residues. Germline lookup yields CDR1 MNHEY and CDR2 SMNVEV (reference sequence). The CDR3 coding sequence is TGTGCCAGCGGTTTTTCCGGGACAGGGGTGGCGGGAGGGTATGAGACCCAGTACTTC. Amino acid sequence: CASGFSGTGVAGGYETQYF.

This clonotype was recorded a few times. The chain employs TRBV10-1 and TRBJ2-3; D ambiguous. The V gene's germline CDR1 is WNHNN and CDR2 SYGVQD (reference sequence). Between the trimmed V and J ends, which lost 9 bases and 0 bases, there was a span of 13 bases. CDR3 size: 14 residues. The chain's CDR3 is CASHTDQSTDTQYF. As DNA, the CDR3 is TGCGCCAGTCATACAGACCAAAGCACAGATACGCAGTATTTT.

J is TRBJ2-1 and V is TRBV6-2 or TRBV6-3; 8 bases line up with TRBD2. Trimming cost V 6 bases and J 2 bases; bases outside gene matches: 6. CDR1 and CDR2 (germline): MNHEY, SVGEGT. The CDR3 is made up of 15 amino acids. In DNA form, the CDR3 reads TGTGCCAGCAGCCCCGCGGGACTAGCCTACAATGAGCAGTTCTTC. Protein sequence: CASSPAGLAYNEQFF.

The CDR3 spells CAIRTGTSGSPDTQYF. Here the CDR3 DNA reads TGTGCCATCAGGACCGGGACTAGCGGGAGTCCAGATACGCAGTATTTT. The chain links TRBV10-3 to TRBJ2-3, with 14 bases identical to TRBD2. Unmatched junction bases numbered 6, after V lost 6 bases and J lost 4 bases. The CDR3 runs to 16 residues. From germline, CDR1 is ENHRY and CDR2 SYGVKD.

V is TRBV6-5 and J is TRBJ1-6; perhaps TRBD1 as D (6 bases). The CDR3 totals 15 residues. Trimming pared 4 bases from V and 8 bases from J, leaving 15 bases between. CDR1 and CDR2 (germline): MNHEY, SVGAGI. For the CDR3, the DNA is TGTGCCAGCAGTTCACCTCAGGGGTTTGATTCACCCCTCCACTTT. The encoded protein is CASSSPQGFDSPLHF.

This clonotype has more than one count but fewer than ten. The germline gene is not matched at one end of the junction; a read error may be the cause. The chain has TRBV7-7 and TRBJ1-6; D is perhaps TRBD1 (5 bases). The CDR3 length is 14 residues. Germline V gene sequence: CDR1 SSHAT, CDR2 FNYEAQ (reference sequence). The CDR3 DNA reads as TGTGCTAGCAGCCCCGGGACCCCGGGATCACCCCTCCACTTT. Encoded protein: CASSPGTPGSPLHF. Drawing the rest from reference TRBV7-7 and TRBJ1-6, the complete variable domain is GAGVSQSPRYKVTKRGQDVTLRCDPISSHATLYWYQQALGQGPEFLTYFNYEAQPDKSGLPSDRFSAERPEGSISTLTIQRTEQRDSAMYRCASSPGTPGSPLHFGNGTRLTVT.

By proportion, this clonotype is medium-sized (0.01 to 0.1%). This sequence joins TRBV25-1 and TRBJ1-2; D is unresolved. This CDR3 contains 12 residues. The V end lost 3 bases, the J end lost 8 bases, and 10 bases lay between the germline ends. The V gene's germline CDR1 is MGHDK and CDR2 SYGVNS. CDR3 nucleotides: TGTGCCAGCAGTGATCCAGTTGCAGGCTACACCTTC. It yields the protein CASSDPVAGYTF.

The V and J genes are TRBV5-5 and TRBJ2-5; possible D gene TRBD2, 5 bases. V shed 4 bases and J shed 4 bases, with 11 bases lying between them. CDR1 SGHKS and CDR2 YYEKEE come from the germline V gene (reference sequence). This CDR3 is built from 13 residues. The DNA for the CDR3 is TGTGCCAGCAGCCTCGGGATGTTAGAGACCCAGTACTTC. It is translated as CASSLGMLETQYF.

The CDR3 loop reads CATSDSGGDSQETQYF. The CDR3 DNA reads as TGTGCCACCAGTGATTCTGGCGGGGACTCCCAAGAGACCCAGTACTTC. The chain links TRBV24-1 to TRBJ2-5, with D maybe TRBD2 (6 bases). The germline gives CDR1 KGHDR, CDR2 SFDVKD. V was trimmed by 2 bases and J by 1 base, leaving 13 bases between them. The CDR3 is 16 residues long.

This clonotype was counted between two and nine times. The CDR3 nucleotides are TGCAGTGCTAGAGATGACTTGGCACACAACAACACCGGGGAGCTGTTTTTT. Translated: CSARDDLAHNNTGELFF. V gene TRBV20-1 combines with J gene TRBJ2-2, with D hard to call. This CDR3 spans 17 amino acids. Trimming removed 0 bases at V and 2 bases at J, with 16 bases between. Germline V CDR1 and CDR2: DFQATT, SNEGSKA (reference sequence).

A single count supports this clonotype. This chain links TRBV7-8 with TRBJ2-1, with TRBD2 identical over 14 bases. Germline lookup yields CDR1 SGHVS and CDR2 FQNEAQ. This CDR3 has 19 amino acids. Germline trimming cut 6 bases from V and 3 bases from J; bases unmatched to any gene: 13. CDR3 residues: CASRGTSGRQSLSYNEQFF. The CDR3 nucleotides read TGTGCCAGCAGGGGGACTAGCGGGAGACAATCCCTTAGCTACAATGAGCAGTTCTTC.

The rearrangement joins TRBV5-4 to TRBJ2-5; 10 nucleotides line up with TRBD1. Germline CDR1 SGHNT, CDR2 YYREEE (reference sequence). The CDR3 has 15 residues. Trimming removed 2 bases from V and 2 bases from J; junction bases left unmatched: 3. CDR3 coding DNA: TGTGCCAGCAGCTTCGACAGGGGGCTACAAGAGACCCAGTACTTC. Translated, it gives CASSFDRGLQETQYF.

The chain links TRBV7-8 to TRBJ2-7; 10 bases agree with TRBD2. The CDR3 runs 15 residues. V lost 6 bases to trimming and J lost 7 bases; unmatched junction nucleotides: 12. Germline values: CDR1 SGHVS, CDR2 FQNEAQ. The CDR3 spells CASRISGRARGEQYF. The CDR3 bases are TGTGCCAGCAGAATAAGCGGGAGGGCCCGTGGTGAGCAGTACTTC.

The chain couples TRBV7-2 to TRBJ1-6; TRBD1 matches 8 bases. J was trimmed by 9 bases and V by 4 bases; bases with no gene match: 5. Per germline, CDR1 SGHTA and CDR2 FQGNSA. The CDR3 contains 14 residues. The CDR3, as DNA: TGTGCCAGCAGCTCCAGGGGGCAAGGTTCACCCCTCCACTTT. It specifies CASSSRGQGSPLHF.

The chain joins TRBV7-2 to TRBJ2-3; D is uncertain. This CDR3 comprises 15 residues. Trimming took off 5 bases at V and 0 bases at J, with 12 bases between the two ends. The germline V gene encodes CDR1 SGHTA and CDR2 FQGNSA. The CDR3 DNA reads TGTGCCAGCAGCCTAGATCCGACCAGCACAGATACGCAGTATTTT. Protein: CASSLDPTSTDTQYF.

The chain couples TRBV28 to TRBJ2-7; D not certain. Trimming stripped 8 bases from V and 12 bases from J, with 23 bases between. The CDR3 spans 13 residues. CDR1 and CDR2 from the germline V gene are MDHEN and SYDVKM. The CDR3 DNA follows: TGTGCCAGCGCTACGGCGCGCGACCGCTCTTGGTACTTC. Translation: CASATARDRSWYF.

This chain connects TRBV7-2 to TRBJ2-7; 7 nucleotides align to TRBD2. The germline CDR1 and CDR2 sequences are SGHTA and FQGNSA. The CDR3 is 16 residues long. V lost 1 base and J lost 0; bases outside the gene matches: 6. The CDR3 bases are TGTGCCAGCAGCTTAGGGAGGGACTACTTCTCCTACGAGCAGTACTTC. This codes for CASSLGRDYFSYEQYF. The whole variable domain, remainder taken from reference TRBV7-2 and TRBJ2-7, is GAGVSQSPSNKVTEKGKDVELRCDPISGHTALYWYRQSLGQGLEFLIYFQGNSAPDKSGLPSDRFSAERTGGSVSTLTIQRTQQEDSAVYLCASSLGRDYFSYEQYFGPGTRLTVT.

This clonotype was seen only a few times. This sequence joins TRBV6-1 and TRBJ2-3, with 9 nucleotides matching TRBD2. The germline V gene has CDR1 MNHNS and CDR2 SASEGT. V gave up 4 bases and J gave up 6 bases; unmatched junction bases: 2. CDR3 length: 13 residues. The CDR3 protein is CASSGREGDTQYF. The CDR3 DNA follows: TGTGCCAGCAGTGGGCGGGAGGGTGATACGCAGTATTTT.

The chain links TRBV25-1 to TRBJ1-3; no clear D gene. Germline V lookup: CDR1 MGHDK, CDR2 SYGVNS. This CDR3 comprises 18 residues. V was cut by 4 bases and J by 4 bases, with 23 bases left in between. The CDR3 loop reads CASSGPLVGPLSGNTIYF. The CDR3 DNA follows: TGTGCCAGCAGTGGCCCCCTGGTGGGCCCTCTCTCCGGAAACACCATATATTTT.

CDR3 loop: CASSWEGCYQPQHF. CDR3 in DNA: TGTGCCAGCAGCTGGGAGGGGTGTTATCAGCCCCAGCATTTT. The chain couples TRBV7-2 to TRBJ1-5; TRBD1 is a possible D gene (5 bases). Trimming took 4 bases from V and 5 from J, leaving 12 bases between them. This CDR3 has 14 amino acids. The germline V gene has CDR1 SGHTA and CDR2 FQGNSA.

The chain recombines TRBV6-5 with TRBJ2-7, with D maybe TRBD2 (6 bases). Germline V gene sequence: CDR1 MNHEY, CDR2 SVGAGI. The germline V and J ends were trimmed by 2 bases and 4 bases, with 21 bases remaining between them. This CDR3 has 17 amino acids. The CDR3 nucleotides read TGTGCCAGCAGTTACCGCGGGGCGGCGGCCATCCCTTACGAGCAGTACTTC. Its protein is CASSYRGAAAIPYEQYF.